Listed below are T cell receptor beta chains from one sample, sequenced in a study of OX40 agonist ivuxolimab in advanced cancers. Repertoires were generated with immunoSEQ multiplex PCR, while TCRdb's copy carries only in-frame clones and drops some. The table shows about 92,000 clones, with roughly 90% occurring only once. The sequenced sample was CD4+ or CD8+ T cells sorted from blood, obtained in a trial of the OX40 agonist ivuxolimab. These receptors all come from an adult with an advanced solid tumor such as melanoma, head and neck, liver or kidney cancer. CDR3s leave out the opening cysteine and the closing phenylalanine or tryptophan. Fields, in order: V gene, J gene, CDR3 protein.

v_call: TRBV6-6; j_call: TRBJ2-7; cdr3_aa: ASRTSGSSYEQY
v_call: TRBV21-1; j_call: TRBJ2-2; cdr3_aa: ASTPEEREVNTGELF
v_call: TRBV5-8; j_call: TRBJ2-7; cdr3_aa: ASSLAASKSYEQY
v_call: TRBV27; j_call: TRBJ2-3; cdr3_aa: ASSLRGPRSGPWADTQY
v_call: TRBV2; j_call: TRBJ1-5; cdr3_aa: ASSERRRNQPQH
v_call: TRBV28; j_call: TRBJ2-7; cdr3_aa: ASRTRQRLDEQY
v_call: TRBV15; j_call: TRBJ2-5; cdr3_aa: ATSLQDQETQY
v_call: TRBV2; j_call: TRBJ2-5; cdr3_aa: GSSRETEETQY
v_call: TRBV7-2; j_call: TRBJ2-3; cdr3_aa: ASRGLESPTDTQY
v_call: TRBV7-9; j_call: TRBJ2-3; cdr3_aa: ASSLMGSADTQY
v_call: TRBV15; j_call: TRBJ2-4; cdr3_aa: ATSRDGSTKNIQY
v_call: TRBV6-5; j_call: TRBJ1-1; cdr3_aa: ASSPRTLKNTEAF
v_call: TRBV7-9; j_call: TRBJ2-3; cdr3_aa: ASSHWTGSTDTQY
v_call: TRBV6-1; j_call: TRBJ2-7; cdr3_aa: ASSFGQGTYEQY
v_call: TRBV5-5; j_call: TRBJ2-3; cdr3_aa: ASRTGQGLGSDTQY
v_call: TRBV28; j_call: TRBJ1-2; cdr3_aa: ASSRQGGYGYT
v_call: TRBV2; j_call: TRBJ2-5; cdr3_aa: ATRGTSSETQY
v_call: TRBV11-3; j_call: TRBJ2-3; cdr3_aa: ASSFGLAGRTDTQY
v_call: TRBV6-6; j_call: TRBJ2-1; cdr3_aa: ASGLGGGEQF
v_call: TRBV18; j_call: TRBJ2-5; cdr3_aa: ASSFTGDQETQY
v_call: TRBV11-2; j_call: TRBJ1-1; cdr3_aa: ASSSQGGTEAF
v_call: TRBV2; j_call: TRBJ2-7; cdr3_aa: ASRKQAGTSYEQY
v_call: TRBV19; j_call: TRBJ2-2; cdr3_aa: ASTPGVGYTGELF
v_call: TRBV5-1; j_call: TRBJ2-4; cdr3_aa: ASSLLGLGDIQY
v_call: TRBV9; j_call: TRBJ2-7; cdr3_aa: ASSVESSGAYEQY
v_call: TRBV7-2; j_call: TRBJ1-1; cdr3_aa: ASSLQGAGGTEAF
v_call: TRBV9; j_call: TRBJ2-1; cdr3_aa: ASGRQGVYNEQF
v_call: TRBV6-6; j_call: TRBJ1-4; cdr3_aa: AVGDIAINEKLF
v_call: TRBV4-1; j_call: TRBJ2-5; cdr3_aa: ASSQSHYQETQY
v_call: TRBV5-4; j_call: TRBJ2-5; cdr3_aa: ASSFGGKETQY
v_call: TRBV30; j_call: TRBJ1-4; cdr3_aa: AWSVIQGRHEKLF
v_call: TRBV11-2; j_call: TRBJ2-2; cdr3_aa: ASSRGLAGHGELF
v_call: TRBV6-1; j_call: TRBJ2-3; cdr3_aa: ASSALPGPSTDTQY
v_call: TRBV28; j_call: TRBJ1-5; cdr3_aa: ASSSPQGYQPQH
v_call: TRBV4-2; j_call: TRBJ1-1; cdr3_aa: ASSQETAGTEAF
v_call: TRBV2; j_call: TRBJ2-5; cdr3_aa: ASRRDFQETQY
v_call: TRBV6-5; j_call: TRBJ2-1; cdr3_aa: ASKKQGGNEQF
v_call: TRBV5-4; j_call: TRBJ1-5; cdr3_aa: ASSFMGQGGNQPQH
v_call: TRBV6-1; j_call: TRBJ2-4; cdr3_aa: ASSDGPKPLAKNIQY
v_call: TRBV4-1; j_call: TRBJ2-7; cdr3_aa: ASSQPGTGSSYEQY
v_call: TRBV27; j_call: TRBJ1-1; cdr3_aa: ASSPRWVGKNTEAF
v_call: TRBV6-5; j_call: TRBJ1-2; cdr3_aa: ASRPDRRNGYT
v_call: TRBV5-6; j_call: TRBJ2-7; cdr3_aa: ASSLTSYEQY